These 26 T cell receptor beta chains were sequenced from one sample in a study of regulatory T cells in long-lasting Graves disease. Described time point: newly diagnosed GD, antithyroid drugs for less than 3 months. From PBMCs, RNA was extracted and then used to make the TCR library. iRepertoire HTBI primers and Arm-PCR of CDR3 regions built TCR beta libraries. One entry per CDR3 protein, called by TCRdb with MiXCR from the multiplex PCR reads. Found here are 560,000 or so distinct CDR3 sequences, roughly a sixth of them singletons; the top ten hold more than 10%. The sample also formed part of further work on T cells in Graves' hyperthyroidism and ophthalmopathy.

The material sequenced was peripheral blood mononuclear cells (PBMCs), taken at new diagnosis, from a patient treated with antithyroid drugs. All receptors derive from a man between 18 and 29 years old with Graves disease.

The sample holds a few counts of this clonotype. The chain has TRBV7-9 and TRBJ2-1, with 8 bases lining up with TRBD2. The CDR3 extends over 16 amino acids. Germline-derived CDR1 and CDR2 are SEHNR and FQNEAQ (reference sequence). J was trimmed by 5 bases and V by 0 bases; bases with no gene match: 6. CDR3 DNA sequence: TGTGCCAGCAGCTTAGCTAGCGGGAAAGTCCACAATGAGCAGTTCTTC. Encoded protein: CASSLASGKVHNEQFF.

In its sample, this clonotype was seen many times. V gene TRBV6-2 or TRBV6-3 combines with J gene TRBJ2-1; D is undetermined. This CDR3 comprises 15 residues. V lost 6 bases and J lost 5, with 17 bases in between. Per the germline V gene, CDR1 is MNHEY and CDR2 is SVGEGT. CDR3 nucleotides: TGTGCCAGCAGGACTTACATTGTGGCTAACAATGAGCAGTTCTTC. Amino acids: CASRTYIVANNEQFF.

This clonotype was found a few times. The CDR3 loop is CASSPLDRGAGNTIYF. CDR3 DNA sequence: TGTGCCAGCAGTCCGCTCGACAGGGGTGCCGGAAACACCATATATTTT. The chain joins TRBV27 to TRBJ1-3; 8 bases match TRBD1. This CDR3 has 16 amino acids. Germline-derived CDR1 and CDR2 are MNHEY and SMNVEV (reference sequence). The junction had 10 bases not matched to a gene; V was cut back by 5 bases and J by 4 bases.

This chain joins TRBV5-1 and TRBJ2-5; a weak D match, TRBD2 (6 bases). From germline, CDR1 is SGHRS and CDR2 YFSETQ. CDR3 length equals 16 residues. Trimming left V 0 bases short and J 5 bases short, with 17 bases between. CDR3 in DNA: TGCGCCAGCAGCTTGGCAGTGGACTATTTAGGGGAGACCCAGTACTTC. Residues: CASSLAVDYLGETQYF.

This clonotype was observed many times. The chain links TRBV20-1 to TRBJ1-4, with 7 bases identical to TRBD1. Germline CDR1 reads DFQATT; CDR2 reads SNEGSKA (reference sequence). Unmatched junction bases numbered 6, after V lost 3 bases and J lost 5 bases. The CDR3 loop spans 14 amino acids. The CDR3 is CSARGTAKNEKLFF. The CDR3 coding sequence is TGCAGTGCTAGGGGGACAGCGAAGAATGAAAAACTGTTTTTT.

V and J are TRBV10-3 and TRBJ2-2; a possible D gene is TRBD2 (5 bases). There are 14 residues in the CDR3. Germline lookup yields CDR1 ENHRY and CDR2 SYGVKD. The V gene lost 7 bases and the J gene lost 1 base, with 10 bases spanning the gap. For the CDR3, the DNA is TGTGCCATCAAAGCCGGAGGGAACACCGGGGAGCTGTTTTTT. Amino acid sequence: CAIKAGGNTGELFF.

The V call is TRBV12-5, the J call TRBJ1-2, with D possibly TRBD1 on 5 matching bases. Trimming cost V 1 base and J 2 bases, with 8 bases left between them. Germline V gene lookup returns CDR1 LGHNT and CDR2 FRNRAP. The CDR3 runs to 14 residues. DNA of the CDR3: TGTGCTAGTGGTTTGGGGGGACTGAACTATGGCTACACCTTC. Translation: CASGLGGLNYGYTF. The full variable domain, rest sourced from reference TRBV12-5 and TRBJ1-2, is DARVTQTPRHKVTEMGQEVTMRCQPILGHNTVFWYRQTMMQGLELLAYFRNRAPLDDSGMPKDRFSAEMPDATLATLKIQPSEPRDSAVYFCASGLGGLNYGYTFGSGTRLTVV.

Many counts were recorded for this clonotype. The chain carries TRBV11-1 and TRBJ2-7; the D gene is possibly TRBD2 (6 bases). This CDR3 spans 13 amino acids. Germline CDR1 and CDR2: SGHAT and FQDESV (reference sequence). V lost 3 bases to trimming and J lost 7 bases, with 13 bases between them. The CDR3 coding sequence is TGTGCCAGCAGCTTGACTAGATCGGGTGAGCAGTACTTC. It is translated as CASSLTRSGEQYF.

The chain links TRBV6-5 to TRBJ1-1; perhaps TRBD1 as D (5 bases). The V gene lost 0 bases and the J gene lost 4 bases, with 12 bases spanning the gap. Germline CDR1 reads MNHEY; CDR2 reads SVGAGI. This CDR3 spans 15 amino acids. CDR3 sequence: CASSYSTLGGTEAFF. The CDR3 DNA follows: TGTGCCAGCAGTTACTCGACATTGGGGGGCACTGAAGCTTTCTTT.

The V and J genes are TRBV30 and TRBJ1-2; a possible D gene is TRBD1 (6 bases). This CDR3 has 11 residues. CDR1 is GTSNPN and CDR2 is SVGIG in the germline V gene (reference sequence). Between the trimmed V and J ends, which lost 5 bases and 11 bases, there was a span of 15 bases. DNA for the CDR3: TGTGCCTGGGGCCGAGGGGGAGGGTACACCTTC. It codes for CAWGRGGGYTF.

Many counts were recorded for this clonotype. J is TRBJ1-2 and V is TRBV29-1, with 7 nucleotides matching TRBD1. Germline V CDR1 and CDR2: SQVTM, ANQGSEA. The CDR3 sequence is 11 residues long. V lost 7 bases to trimming and J lost 5 bases; unmatched junction nucleotides: 4. CDR3 loop: CSGAGGYGYTF. As DNA, the CDR3 is TGCAGCGGGGCAGGGGGATATGGCTACACCTTC.

This clonotype was counted ten times or more. This chain joins TRBV6-1 and TRBJ2-2; D call uncertain. Per the germline V gene, CDR1 is MNHNS and CDR2 is SASEGT. The CDR3 extends over 11 amino acids. V lost 7 bases to trimming and J lost 4 bases, with 4 bases between them. This CDR3 is CASNLTGELFF. The CDR3 DNA reads TGTGCCAGCAACCTCACCGGGGAGCTGTTTTTT.

This clonotype was seen more than once but under ten times. V usage is TRBV2 and J usage is TRBJ2-7, with TRBD1 identical over 7 bases. This CDR3 spans 14 amino acids. The V gene end was trimmed by 6 bases and the J gene end by 2 bases; junction bases not matched to a gene: 7. The germline gives CDR1 SNHLY, CDR2 FYNNEI. CDR3 nucleotide sequence: TGTGCCAGCAGGGTGAGACAGGGCCCCTACGAGCAGTACTTC. The encoded protein is CASRVRQGPYEQYF.

This clonotype has ten or more counts. The chain couples TRBV11-2 to TRBJ2-1; 10 bases are shared with TRBD2. After removal of 5 bases from V and 5 bases from J, the junction contained 9 bases not matched to a gene. Germline CDR1 and CDR2: SGHAT and FQNNGV. CDR3 size: 16 residues. DNA for the CDR3: TGTGCCAGCAGCCTACAAGCGGGAGGGTGGGACAATGAGCAGTTCTTC. Translating gives CASSLQAGGWDNEQFF. Full variable domain (rest looked up from reference TRBV11-2 and TRBJ2-1): EAGVAQSPRYKIIEKRQSVAFWCNPISGHATLYWYQQILGQGPKLLIQFQNNGVVDDSQLPKDRFSAERLKGVDSTLKIQPAKLEDSAVYLCASSLQAGGWDNEQFFGPGTRLTVL.

Concerning this clonotype: Given a far larger clone just one base away, this is likely a sequencing read error. This rearrangement joins TRBV6-2 or TRBV6-3 to TRBJ2-3; D is ambiguous. The CDR3 is made up of 13 amino acids. Trimming removed 8 bases at V and 6 bases at J, with 15 bases between. The germline V gene encodes CDR1 MNHEY and CDR2 SVGEGT. CDR3: CASGLGIWDTQYF. The DNA for the CDR3 is TGTGCCAGCGGCCTAGGGATTTGGGATACGCAGTATTTT.

Ten or more counts support this clonotype. The rearrangement joins TRBV3-1 to TRBJ2-3; no reliable D call. The CDR3 loop spans 15 amino acids. V gave up 6 bases and J gave up 2 bases, with 15 bases separating them. Germline CDR1 is LGHDT and CDR2 is YNNKEL (reference sequence). Written as DNA, the CDR3 is TGTGCCAGCAGGCACGAAAGTATAGACACAGATACGCAGTATTTT. Its protein product is CASRHESIDTDTQYF.

This clonotype was observed a handful of times. This sequence joins TRBV20-1 and TRBJ1-1; D is unclear. Per the germline V gene, CDR1 is DFQATT and CDR2 is SNEGSKA (reference sequence). This CDR3 has 11 amino acids. The V end was cut by 3 bases, the J end by 1 base, with 3 bases between. This CDR3 reads CSASGNTEAFF. The DNA for the CDR3 is TGCAGTGCTAGTGGGAACACTGAAGCTTTCTTT.

This clonotype was counted between two and nine times. The gene calls are TRBV5-1 and TRBJ1-5; D gene uncertain. The germline V and J ends were trimmed by 1 base and 2 bases, with 10 bases remaining between them. Germline loops: CDR1 SGHRS, CDR2 YFSETQ. The CDR3 has 15 amino acids. CDR3 coding DNA: TGCGCCAGCAGCTTGAACGGATATCGCAATCAGCCCCAGCATTTT. It translates to CASSLNGYRNQPQHF.

This clonotype occurred many times. The V call is TRBV30, the J call TRBJ1-6; D may be TRBD1 (5 bases). Trimming removed 8 bases at V and 6 bases at J, with 11 bases between. CDR1 and CDR2 from the germline V gene are GTSNPN and SVGIG (reference sequence). The CDR3 consists of 12 residues. The CDR3 loop is CAGAGSNSPLHF. The CDR3 coding sequence is TGTGCCGGGGCCGGTTCTAATTCACCCCTCCACTTT.

This clonotype was recorded only once. The chain has TRBV4-1 and TRBJ1-6; D may be TRBD1 (5 bases). This CDR3 is 13 amino acids long. Per the germline V gene, CDR1 is MGHRA and CDR2 is YSYEKL. Trimming pared 2 bases from V and 12 bases from J, leaving 11 bases between. CDR3 in DNA: TGCGCCAGCAGCCAATCCCTTGGGGGACCCCTCCACTTT. Protein sequence: CASSQSLGGPLHF.

This clonotype was detected only once. This may come from a read error, since a much larger clone is one base off. The gene calls are TRBV29-1 and TRBJ2-3; the D gene could be TRBD1 or TRBD2 (5 bases each). The CDR3 runs to 16 residues. Germline CDR1 and CDR2: SQVTM and ANQGSEA. The CDR3 nucleotides read TGCAGCGTTGAAGGGCGGGCAGGGTCAGCCCCAGATATGCAGTATTTT. Protein product: CSVEGRAGSAPDMQYF.

Concerning this clonotype itself: A much more abundant neighbour one base away suggests this may be a read error. This chain connects TRBV27 to TRBJ1-1; D gene uncertain. Germline V gene lookup returns CDR1 MNHEY and CDR2 SMNVEV (reference sequence). The CDR3 contains 13 residues. V lost 1 base and J 0 bases, leaving 3 bases between the germline ends. The CDR3 DNA sequence: TGTGCCAGCAGTTTATTTGTGAACACTGAAGCTTTCTTT. As protein: CASSLFVNTEAFF.

At least ten counts were recorded for this clonotype. The chain is built from TRBV11-2 and TRBJ2-5; 8 bases line up with TRBD2. Losses at the gene ends were 0 bases for V and 5 bases for J; bases not matched to a gene: 11. The length of the CDR3 is 17 residues. CDR1 SGHAT and CDR2 FQNNGV come from the germline V gene. This CDR3 reads CASSLEVASGRGETQYF. Written as DNA, the CDR3 is TGTGCCAGCAGCTTAGAAGTGGCTAGCGGGCGTGGGGAGACCCAGTACTTC.

Only a few counts were recorded for this clonotype. Being one base from a much bigger clone, this may be a read error. This chain joins TRBV28 and TRBJ2-7, with 14 bases aligning to TRBD2. With V trimmed by 6 bases and J by 1 base, 8 bases remained unmatched. This CDR3 is 17 amino acids long. Germline V gene data show CDR1 as MDHEN and CDR2 as SYDVKM. CDR3 in amino acids: CASSPVGTSGSSYEQYF. The DNA of the CDR3 is TGTGCCAGCAGCCCGGTCGGGACTAGCGGGAGTTCCTACGAGCAGTACTTC.

This clonotype has more than one count but fewer than ten. The chain is built from TRBV4-1 and TRBJ1-5, with D hard to call. V was trimmed by 3 bases and J by 2 bases, leaving 8 bases between them. CDR1 is MGHRA, CDR2 YSYEKL, per germline. This CDR3 contains 14 residues. Here the CDR3 reads CASSHPSRNQPQHF. The CDR3, as DNA: TGCGCCAGCAGCCACCCCTCGCGCAATCAGCCCCAGCATTTT.

Ten or more counts support this clonotype. The chain is built from TRBV27 and TRBJ1-4; D is undetermined. V was clipped by 3 bases and J by 8 bases, with 10 bases between them. The CDR3 is 13 residues long. The germline CDR1 and CDR2 sequences are MNHEY and SMNVEV (reference sequence). CDR3 loop: CASSFLSGEKLFF. CDR3 DNA: TGTGCCAGCAGTTTCCTTTCGGGGGAAAAACTGTTTTTT.